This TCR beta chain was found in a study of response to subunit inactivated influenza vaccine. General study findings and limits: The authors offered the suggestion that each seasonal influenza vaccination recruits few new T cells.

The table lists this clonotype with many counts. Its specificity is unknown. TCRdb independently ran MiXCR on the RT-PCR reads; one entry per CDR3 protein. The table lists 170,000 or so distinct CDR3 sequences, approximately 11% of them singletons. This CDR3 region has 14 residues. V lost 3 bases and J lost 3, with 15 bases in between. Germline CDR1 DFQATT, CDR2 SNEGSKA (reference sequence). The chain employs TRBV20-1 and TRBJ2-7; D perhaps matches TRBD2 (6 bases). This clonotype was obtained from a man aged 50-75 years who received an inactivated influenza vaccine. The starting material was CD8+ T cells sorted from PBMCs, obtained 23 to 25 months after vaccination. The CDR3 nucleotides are TGCAGTGCTAGTGGAGTGGGGCGGGACTACGAGCAGTACTTC. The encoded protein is CSASGVGRDYEQYF.